This is a list of T cell receptor beta chains from one sample in a study of T cells in Graves' hyperthyroidism and ophthalmopathy. TCRdb fed the multiplex PCR reads into MiXCR, producing one record per CDR3 protein. The data contain 500,000 to 600,000 distinct CDR3 sequences, roughly 45% of them singletons. Sequenced input: peripheral blood or thyroid tissue (not recorded which). These receptors were taken from an adult woman with Graves' disease, either hyperthyroidism or ophthalmopathy (not recorded which). The CDR3 runs from the conserved cysteine through the conserved F or W. The order of the fields is J gene, V gene, clone size, D gene, CDR3 DNA, CDR3 protein. The D gene is left open where the match is weak. Expanded clones get a size class; other rows say once, few or many, or leave the size out.

>TRBJ1-1|TRBV6-1|.|TRBD1
TGTGCCAGCAGTGAAGAACCGACAGGGGGAATGGGCACTGAAGCTTTCTTT
CASSEEPTGGMGTEAFF
>TRBJ1-1|TRBV9|.|.
TGTGCCGGCAGTGTAGGAGGGAACACTGAAGCTTTCTTT
CAGSVGGNTEAFF
>TRBJ2-2|TRBV29-1|.|TRBD2
TGCAGCGTTGAGCCGGTAGCGGGGCTTTACACCGGGGAGCTGTTTTTT
CSVEPVAGLYTGELFF
>TRBJ2-5|TRBV20-1|.|TRBD1
TGCAGTGCTGTACAGGGGGGAGATCGGGAGACCCAGTACTTC
CSAVQGGDRETQYF
>TRBJ1-6|TRBV12-3/TRBV12-4|few|.
TGTGCCAGCAGCCCAGACTCGCACTCCTATAATTCACCCCTCCACTTT
CASSPDSHSYNSPLHF
>TRBJ1-6|TRBV20-1|once|.
TGCAGTGCTAGAGAACAGTTTAATTCACCCCTCCACTTT
CSAREQFNSPLHF
>TRBJ1-1|TRBV3-1|few|.
TGTGCCAGCACCTCGGGAGCTGAAGCTTTCTTT
CASTSGAEAFF
>TRBJ2-7|TRBV25-1|.|.
TGCGCCAGCCGGGATTCAAGCCGCCGGTACGAGCAGTACTTC
CASRDSSRRYEQYF
>TRBJ1-2|TRBV6-5|.|TRBD1
TGTGCCAGCAGTTACGCGACAGGGACGTATGGCTACACCTTC
CASSYATGTYGYTF
>TRBJ1-2|TRBV2|many|.
TGTGCCAGCAGTGAAGAGGCTAACTATGGCTACACCTTC
CASSEEANYGYTF
>TRBJ1-1|TRBV20-1|.|.
TGCAGTTTTGGACAAGGATCCCCCATGAACACTGAAGCTTTCTTT
CSFGQGSPMNTEAFF
>TRBJ1-4|TRBV20-1|.|.
TGCAGTGCTAGTGGCCCCGGGACTGCTAATGAAAAACTGTTTTTT
CSASGPGTANEKLFF
>TRBJ2-2|TRBV29-1|.|TRBD1
TGCAGCGTTGAACCCGGACAGGGCCACGGGGAGCTGTTTTTT
CSVEPGQGHGELFF
>TRBJ2-1|TRBV7-9|.|.
TGCGCCAGCAGCCCAGAACCCGGGGGAAGCTCCTACAATGAGCAGTTCTTC
CASSPEPGGSSYNEQFF
>TRBJ2-7|TRBV28|few|.
TGTGCCAGCAGAACCCCGTCTAAGTCCTACGAGCAGTACTTC
CASRTPSKSYEQYF
>TRBJ1-1|TRBV7-9|.|TRBD1
TGTGCCAGCAGCTTAGCCCCCGGGACAGGGGGCGCTTACACTGAAGCTTTCTTT
CASSLAPGTGGAYTEAFF
>TRBJ1-4|TRBV9|.|.
TGTGCCAGCAGCGTGGGTATAGGGTATGAAAAACTGTTTTTT
CASSVGIGYEKLFF
>TRBJ1-5|TRBV20-1|.|.
TGCAGTGCTAGAGATCGGCGGGGAGGTGGAGGAGAGACCCAGCATTTT
CSARDRRGGGGETQHF
>TRBJ2-7|TRBV12-3/TRBV12-4|.|.
TGTGCCAGCAGCTTTGCGAACGAGCAATACTTC
CASSFANEQYF
>TRBJ2-5|TRBV29-1|.|.
TGCAGCGTTGGTGGGAGCGAAGAGACCCAGTACTTC
CSVGGSEETQYF
>TRBJ1-4|TRBV6-5|many|.
TGTGCCTCTGGGGGTTATGAAAAACTGTTTTTT
CASGGYEKLFF
>TRBJ1-1|TRBV20-1|many|.
TGCACTGCAGGGGCGTATGGCGCTGAAGCTTTCTTT
CTAGAYGAEAFF
>TRBJ2-7|TRBV20-1|.|TRBD1
TGCAGTGCTTACCCGGGACAGTTCTACGAGCAGTACTTC
CSAYPGQFYEQYF
>TRBJ1-1|TRBV7-9|few|.
TGTGCCAGCAGTGGTGAGAGGACCATTGAAGCTTTCTTT
CASSGERTIEAFF
>TRBJ1-5|TRBV7-2|many|.
TGTGCCAGCAGCTCCGGGCCTTCGGGCAATCAGCCCCAGCATTTT
CASSSGPSGNQPQHF
>TRBJ1-1|TRBV9|.|.
TGTGCCAGCAGCCCCGGTCAAAGGGTTGGTGCTTTCTTT
CASSPGQRVGAFF
>TRBJ2-5|TRBV10-3|.|.
TGTGCCATCAGATCCAGTGGGGAGACCCAGTACTTC
CAIRSSGETQYF
>TRBJ1-2|TRBV12-3/TRBV12-4|.|TRBD1
TGTGCCAGCCGGGACAGAATAGGCTATGGCTACACCTTC
CASRDRIGYGYTF
>TRBJ2-7|TRBV7-6|.|.
TGTGCCAGCAGCCATCCGACAGGCAACTCCTACGAGCAGTACTTC
CASSHPTGNSYEQYF
>TRBJ2-1|TRBV20-1|.|.
TGCAGTGCTAGCTTGCCCTACAATGAGCAGTTCTTC
CSASLPYNEQFF
>TRBJ1-1|TRBV10-2|.|.
TGCGCTAGGAGAAGGGGGGAGGAGACTGAAGCTTTCTTT
CARRRGEETEAFF
>TRBJ2-2|TRBV12-3/TRBV12-4|many|.
TGTGCCAGTCCTCTTTGGAGTACCGGGGAGCTGTTTTTT
CASPLWSTGELFF
>TRBJ1-2|TRBV10-3|.|TRBD1
TGTGCCATCAGTGTGGGACAGAACTATGGCTGCACCTTC
CAISVGQNYGCTF
>TRBJ1-2|TRBV7-2|.|.
TGTGCCAGCAGCCAGCGGAGGGGGACCTATGGCTACACCTTC
CASSQRRGTYGYTF
>TRBJ2-5|TRBV2|many|.
TGTGCCAGCGTAGTCGGCCAAGAGACCCAGTACTTC
CASVVGQETQYF
>TRBJ2-7|TRBV6-5|few|.
TGTGGCAGCAGTTACGTCGGGACTGGAACCTACGAGCAGTACTTC
CGSSYVGTGTYEQYF
>TRBJ1-1|TRBV7-2|many|TRBD1
TGTGCCAGCAGCTCCCGACAGGGGGCTGAAGCTTTCTTT
CASSSRQGAEAFF
>TRBJ2-7|TRBV29-1|many|.
TGCAGCGTCTATGGGGGCTACGAGCAGTACTTC
CSVYGGYEQYF
>TRBJ1-3|TRBV4-1|many|.
TGCGCCAGCAGCCAAGCTCCGCAGGAGACAAACACCATATATTTT
CASSQAPQETNTIYF
>TRBJ1-2|TRBV4-1|many|TRBD1
TGCGCCAGCAGCCCAATCCGGGACAGGGGGGACGGTGGCTACACCTTC
CASSPIRDRGDGGYTF
>TRBJ2-5|TRBV10-2|.|.
TGCGCCAGCAGTGACCCGACTTGGTACCAAGAGACCCAGTACTTC
CASSDPTWYQETQYF
>TRBJ2-5|TRBV2|few|.
TGTGCCAGCAGTGAAATCAACAGGAGGGAGACCCAGTACTTC
CASSEINRRETQYF
>TRBJ2-7|TRBV29-1|once|TRBD1
TGCAGCGTTGGAGGGGGTGAGTTCGGGACAGGGTGGTACGAGCAGTACTTC
CSVGGGEFGTGWYEQYF
>TRBJ2-7|TRBV20-1|many|.
TGCAGTGCCGCTAGGGGGAGGGACGAGCAGTACTTC
CSAARGRDEQYF
>TRBJ1-2|TRBV10-3|few|TRBD1
TGTGCCAGCAGTTCCGTCACATTAGGATACAGGGGATACTATGGCTACACCTTC
CASSSVTLGYRGYYGYTF
>TRBJ2-3|TRBV3-1|.|TRBD2
TGTGCCAGCAGCCTAAGCGGGAGAGGCACAGATACGCAGTATTTT
CASSLSGRGTDTQYF